Reported below is one TCR beta chain. This specimen comes from a study of blood T cell repertoires in COVID-19. Study-level background: COVID-19 samples, acute and convalescent, were from the United States, Italy and Spain.

The data were produced by immunoSEQ multiplex PCR, yet TCRdb's version contains in-frame clones alone and is incomplete. The sample has more than 85,000 clones, roughly 82% seen once. CDR1 is MNHEY, CDR2 SMNVEV, per germline (reference sequence). The CDR3 runs to 15 residues. V gave up 2 bases and J gave up 2 bases, with 10 bases separating them. What was sequenced was peripheral blood. The clonotype was recovered from a man aged 60 to 75 with acute or convalescent COVID-19. V is TRBV27 and J is TRBJ1-5; no definite D call. CDR3 bases: TGTGCCAGCAGTTTAGAGGGCGCCCGCAATCAGCCCCAGCATTTT. Its translation: CASSLEGARNQPQHF.